The present TCR beta chain was sequenced within a study of siplizumab effects on memory and regulatory T cells. Study results and limitations: Naive T cells seemed more diverse than memory cells and seemed major alloresponse contributors.

Unstimulated naive, memory, effector memory and TEMRA subsets from three donor pairs were sequenced. V lost 6 bases and J lost 1, with 9 bases in between. Per the germline V gene, CDR1 is MDHEN and CDR2 is SYDVKM. The CDR3 contains 14 residues. Per sample, 95,000 to 100,000 TCR templates underwent assay. Here immunoSEQ multiplex PCR was the method, and the copy in TCRdb shows in-frame clones only, minus some. The data hold 60,000 to 65,000 clones, with 79% observed a single time. Notes on this clone: Its antigen remains unknown.

The chain joins TRBV28 to TRBJ2-2, with D uncertain. The sequence was collected from a human donor in good health. The specimen was memory CD4+ T cells sorted from blood. The CDR3 DNA reads TGTGCCAGCAGAGTCGGCGTGAACACCGGGGAGCTGTTTTTT. Its protein product is CASRVGVNTGELFF.